The rows below give T cell receptor beta chains drawn from one sample of a study of blood T cell repertoires in COVID-19. Assay: immunoSEQ multiplex PCR; the TCRdb copy retains only in-frame clones and omits some. The sample has some 80,000 clones, over 70% seen once. Material for sequencing was peripheral blood. The source of these receptors is a human donor in a cohort sampled during active COVID-19. CDR3s include the opening cysteine and the closing phenylalanine or tryptophan. The order of the fields is D gene, clone size, J gene, V gene, CDR3 protein, CDR3 DNA. The D gene is left open where the match is weak. Clone size, where shown, is once, few, many, or a class for clones that have expanded.

>TRBD1|few|TRBJ2-7|TRBV5-6
CASSLPGQEPYEQYF
TGTGCCAGCAGCTTACCGGGACAGGAGCCCTACGAGCAGTACTTC
>TRBD2|.|TRBJ2-3|TRBV19
CASSHLAGVTDTQYF
TGTGCCAGTAGTCATCTAGCGGGAGTAACAGATACGCAGTATTTT
>.|.|TRBJ2-5|TRBV20-1
CSAEGGETQYF
TGCAGTGCAGAAGGCGGGGAGACCCAGTACTTC
>.|.|TRBJ1-2|TRBV3-1/TRBV3-2
CASSQGPGAPPYGYTF
TGTGCCAGCAGCCAAGGACCAGGGGCGCCCCCCTATGGCTACACCTTC
>TRBD1|.|TRBJ1-2|TRBV11-3
CASSLDHRGGGYTF
TGTGCCAGCAGCTTAGATCACAGGGGTGGAGGCTACACCTTC
>.|.|TRBJ1-1|TRBV5-1
CASRGASMNTEAFF
TGCGCCAGCAGAGGAGCCAGCATGAACACTGAAGCTTTCTTT
>TRBD1|once|TRBJ2-7|TRBV4-3
CASSRLPGQDSYEQYF
TGCGCCAGCAGCCGACTTCCGGGACAGGACTCCTACGAGCAGTACTTC
>.|.|TRBJ1-2|TRBV28
CASSFHPTGTIDGYTF
TGTGCCAGCAGTTTCCACCCGACAGGTACTATCGATGGCTACACCTTC
>.|.|TRBJ2-3|TRBV19
CASSTPGGSADTQYF
TGTGCCAGTAGTACCCCGGGGGGCAGTGCAGATACGCAGTATTTT
>TRBD2|once|TRBJ2-5|TRBV19
CASSEGRGLFLQETQYF
TGTGCCAGTAGTGAGGGGAGGGGACTGTTTCTACAAGAGACCCAGTACTTC
>TRBD2|.|TRBJ2-7|TRBV6-2/TRBV6-3
CASSRASGSYEQYF
TGTGCCAGCAGTAGGGCTAGCGGGAGCTACGAGCAGTACTTC
>TRBD2|.|TRBJ2-1|TRBV7-2
CASSLTAGETYNEQFF
TGTGCCAGCAGCCTAACGGCGGGGGAAACCTACAATGAGCAGTTCTTC
>.|.|TRBJ2-5|TRBV11-3
CASSVGVDSLETQYF
TGTGCCAGCAGCGTAGGTGTAGACAGTTTGGAGACCCAGTACTTC
>.|.|TRBJ1-3|TRBV5-1
CASRRGTPSGNTIYF
TGCGCCAGCCGGCGAGGGACTCCTTCTGGAAACACCATATATTTT
>.|.|TRBJ2-5|TRBV11-3
CASSGQGWRETQYF
TGTGCCAGCAGCGGGCAGGGGTGGAGGGAGACCCAGTACTTC
>.|few|TRBJ2-7|TRBV19
CASSIAGTLTYEQYF
TGTGCCAGTAGTATAGCCGGGACTTTAACCTACGAGCAGTACTTC
>TRBD1|.|TRBJ2-2|TRBV5-1
CASSYTGGITGELFF
TGCGCCAGCAGCTACACAGGGGGCATCACCGGGGAGCTGTTTTTT
>.|few|TRBJ2-7|TRBV5-4
CASSLGGLQSYEQYF
TGTGCCAGCAGCTTGGGGGGGCTACAGTCCTACGAGCAGTACTTC
>.|.|TRBJ2-7|TRBV6-4
CASRAPRGARNYEQYF
TGTGCCAGCAGGGCCCCCCGGGGGGCGCGGAACTACGAGCAGTACTTC
>TRBD1|.|TRBJ1-2|TRBV18
CASSPTGEGYTF
TGTGCCAGCTCTCCGACAGGGGAGGGCTACACCTTC
>.|.|TRBJ1-2|TRBV6-5
CASRDGLVGGYTF
TGTGCCAGCAGAGACGGGTTGGTGGGTGGCTACACCTTC
>TRBD2|.|TRBJ2-1|TRBV9
CASSVAPSGGNEQFF
TGTGCCAGCAGCGTAGCTCCTAGCGGGGGCAATGAGCAGTTCTTC
>.|.|TRBJ2-5|TRBV5-1
CASSLGQVRETQYF
TGCGCCAGCAGCTTGGGGCAGGTCCGTGAGACCCAGTACTTC
>TRBD1|few|TRBJ1-1|TRBV12-3/TRBV12-4
CASSTTGGFEAFF
TGTGCCAGCAGCACGACAGGGGGCTTTGAAGCTTTCTTT
>.|.|TRBJ2-7|TRBV24-1
CATSDPGRNTYEQYF
TGTGCCACCAGTGATCCGGGGAGGAACACCTACGAGCAGTACTTC
>TRBD1|few|TRBJ2-7|TRBV6-6
CASNPGTGGEQYF
TGTGCCAGCAACCCCGGGACAGGGGGCGAGCAGTACTTC
>TRBD2|.|TRBJ2-6|TRBV4-2
CASSQETLAGISGANVLTF
TGTGCCAGCAGCCAAGAGACGCTAGCGGGGATCTCTGGGGCCAACGTCCTGACTTTC
>.|once|TRBJ2-7|TRBV7-2
CASSLAGRGYYEQYF
TGTGCCAGCAGCTTAGCGGGCAGAGGGTACTACGAGCAGTACTTC
>TRBD1|many|TRBJ2-7|TRBV4-3
CASSQATGGSYEQYF
TGCGCCAGCAGCCAAGCCACAGGGGGCAGCTACGAGCAGTACTTC
>TRBD1|.|TRBJ2-7|TRBV9
CASSPGAGTGGKYEQYF
TGTGCCAGCAGCCCTGGGGCCGGGACAGGGGGAAAGTACGAGCAGTACTTC
>TRBD2|.|TRBJ2-1|TRBV10-1
CASSAPGTSGGKQFF
TGCGCCAGCAGTGCCCCCGGGACTAGCGGGGGAAAGCAGTTCTTC
>.|.|TRBJ2-6|TRBV7-9
CASGFGQSFTGANVLTF
TGTGCCAGCGGGTTCGGACAGTCCTTCACTGGGGCCAACGTCCTGACTTTC